This T cell receptor (beta chain) was found in a study of blood T cell repertoires in COVID-19. Profiling relied on immunoSEQ multiplex PCR, and the TCRdb table lists in-frame clones only, not all of them. The repertoire includes around 270,000 clones, around nine tenths of them detected once, and around 5% sits in the top ten. Germline CDR1 reads SGDLS; CDR2 reads YYNGEE. The CDR3 contains 19 residues. J gave up 6 bases and V 2 bases, and 16 bases lay outside the gene matches. The source is a woman in her sixties or seventies with COVID-19, enrolled during active disease. Sequenced sample: peripheral blood. The chain carries TRBV9 and TRBJ2-2; the match to TRBD2 covers 10 bases. In DNA, the CDR3 is TGTGCCAGCAGCGTGACCAGCGGGAGGGCCGGGATGTCGTCCGGGGAGCTGTTTTTT. It is translated as CASSVTSGRAGMSSGELFF.